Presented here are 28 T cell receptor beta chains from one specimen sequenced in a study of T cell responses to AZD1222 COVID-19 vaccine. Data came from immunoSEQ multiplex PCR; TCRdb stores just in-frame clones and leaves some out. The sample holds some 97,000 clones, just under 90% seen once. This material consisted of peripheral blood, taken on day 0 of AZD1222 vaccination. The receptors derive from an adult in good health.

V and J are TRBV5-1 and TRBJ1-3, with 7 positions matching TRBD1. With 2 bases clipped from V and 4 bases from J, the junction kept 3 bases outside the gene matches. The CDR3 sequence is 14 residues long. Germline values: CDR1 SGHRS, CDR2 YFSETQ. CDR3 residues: CASSFDRAGNTIYF. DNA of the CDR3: TGCGCCAGCAGCTTTGACAGGGCAGGAAACACCATATATTTT.

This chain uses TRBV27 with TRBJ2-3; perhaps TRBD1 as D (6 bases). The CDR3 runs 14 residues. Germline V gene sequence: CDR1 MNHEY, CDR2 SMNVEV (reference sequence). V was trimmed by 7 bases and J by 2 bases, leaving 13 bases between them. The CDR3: CASNFGGHTDTQYF. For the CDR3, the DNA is TGTGCCAGCAATTTTGGGGGCCACACAGATACGCAGTATTTT.

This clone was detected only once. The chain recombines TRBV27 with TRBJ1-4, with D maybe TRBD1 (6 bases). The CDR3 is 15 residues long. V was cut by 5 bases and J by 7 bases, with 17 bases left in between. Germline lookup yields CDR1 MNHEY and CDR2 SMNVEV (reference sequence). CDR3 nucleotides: TGTGCCAGCAGTCCAGCCACGGGGGCGGTTGAAAAACTGTTTTTT. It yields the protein CASSPATGAVEKLFF.

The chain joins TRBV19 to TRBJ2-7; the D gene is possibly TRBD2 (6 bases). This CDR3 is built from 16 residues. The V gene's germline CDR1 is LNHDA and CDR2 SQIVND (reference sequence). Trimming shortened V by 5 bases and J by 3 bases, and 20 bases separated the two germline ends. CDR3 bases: TGTGCCAGTAGTCCCCAACTCGCAAGGACTAACTACGAGCAGTACTTC. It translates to CASSPQLARTNYEQYF.

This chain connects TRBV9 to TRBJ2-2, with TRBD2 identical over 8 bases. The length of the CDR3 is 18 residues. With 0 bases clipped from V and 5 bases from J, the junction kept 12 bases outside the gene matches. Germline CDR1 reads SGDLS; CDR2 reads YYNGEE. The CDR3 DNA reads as TGTGCCAGCAGCGTAGGCCGTAGCGGGGTAAAATGGACCGGGGAGCTGTTTTTT. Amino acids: CASSVGRSGVKWTGELFF.

The CDR3 protein is CARSFSTGTPGNTIYF. The CDR3 DNA sequence: TGTGCCAGAAGCTTTTCGACAGGGACCCCTGGAAACACCATATATTTT. The chain employs TRBV5-3 and TRBJ1-3, with 7 nucleotides matching TRBD1. TRBV5-3 is an open reading frame, and its role is uncertain. The CDR3 length is 16 residues. With 2 bases clipped from V and 2 bases from J, the junction kept 7 bases outside the gene matches.

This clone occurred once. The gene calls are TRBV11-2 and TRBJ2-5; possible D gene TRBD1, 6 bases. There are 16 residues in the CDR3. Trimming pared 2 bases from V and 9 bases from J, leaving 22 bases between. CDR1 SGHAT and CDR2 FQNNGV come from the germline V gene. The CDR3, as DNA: TGTGCCAGCAGCTTATTAGGTGCCAGGGGTGATGGGCCCCAGTACTTC. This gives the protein CASSLLGARGDGPQYF.

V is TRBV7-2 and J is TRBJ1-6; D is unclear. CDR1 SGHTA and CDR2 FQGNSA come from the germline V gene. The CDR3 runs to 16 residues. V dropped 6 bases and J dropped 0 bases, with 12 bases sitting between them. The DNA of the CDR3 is TGTGCCAGCAGATGGACGGAGAGCTCCTATAATTCACCCCTCCACTTT. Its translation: CASRWTESSYNSPLHF.

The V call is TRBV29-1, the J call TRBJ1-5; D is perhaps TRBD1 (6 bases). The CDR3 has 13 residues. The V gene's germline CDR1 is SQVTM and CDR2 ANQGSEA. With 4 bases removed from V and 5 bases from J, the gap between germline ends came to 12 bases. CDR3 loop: CSVGRGLDQPQHF. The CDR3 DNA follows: TGCAGCGTTGGCAGGGGTTTGGATCAGCCCCAGCATTTT. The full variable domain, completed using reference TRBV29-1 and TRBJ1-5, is SAVISQKPSRDICQRGTSLTIQCQVDSQVTMMFWYRQQPGQSLTLIATANQGSEATYESGFVIDKFPISRPNLTFSTLTVSNMSPEDSSIYLCSVGRGLDQPQHFGDGTRLSIL.

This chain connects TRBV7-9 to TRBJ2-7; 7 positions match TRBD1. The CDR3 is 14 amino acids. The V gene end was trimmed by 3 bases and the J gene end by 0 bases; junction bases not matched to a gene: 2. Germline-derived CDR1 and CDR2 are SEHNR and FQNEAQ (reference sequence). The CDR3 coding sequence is TGTGCCAGCAGCTTGGGACAGCACTCCTACGAGCAGTACTTC. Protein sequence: CASSLGQHSYEQYF.

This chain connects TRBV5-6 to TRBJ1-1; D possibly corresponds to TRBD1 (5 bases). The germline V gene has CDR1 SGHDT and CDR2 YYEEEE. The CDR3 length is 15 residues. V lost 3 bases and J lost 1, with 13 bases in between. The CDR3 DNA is TGTGCCAGCAGCTCGGGACGCCAGGGGAACACTGAAGCTTTCTTT. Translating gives CASSSGRQGNTEAFF.

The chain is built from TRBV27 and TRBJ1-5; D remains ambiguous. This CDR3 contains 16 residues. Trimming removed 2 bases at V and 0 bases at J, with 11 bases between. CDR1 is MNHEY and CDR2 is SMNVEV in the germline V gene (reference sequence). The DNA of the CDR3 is TGTGCCAGCAGTTTACGTCGGCCACATAGCAATCAGCCCCAGCATTTT. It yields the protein CASSLRRPHSNQPQHF.

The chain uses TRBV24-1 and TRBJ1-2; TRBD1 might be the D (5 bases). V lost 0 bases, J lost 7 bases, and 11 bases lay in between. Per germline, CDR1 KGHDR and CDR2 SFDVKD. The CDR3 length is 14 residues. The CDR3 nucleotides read TGTGCCACCAGTGATTTGCAGCAGGGACGTGGCTACACCTTC. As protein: CATSDLQQGRGYTF.

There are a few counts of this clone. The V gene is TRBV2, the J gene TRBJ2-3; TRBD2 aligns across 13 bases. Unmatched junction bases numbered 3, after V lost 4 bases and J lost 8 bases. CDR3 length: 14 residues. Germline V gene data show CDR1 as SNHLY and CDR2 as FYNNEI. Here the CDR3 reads CASSGLAGGSTQYF. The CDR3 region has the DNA TGTGCCAGCAGTGGACTAGCGGGGGGCAGTACGCAGTATTTT.

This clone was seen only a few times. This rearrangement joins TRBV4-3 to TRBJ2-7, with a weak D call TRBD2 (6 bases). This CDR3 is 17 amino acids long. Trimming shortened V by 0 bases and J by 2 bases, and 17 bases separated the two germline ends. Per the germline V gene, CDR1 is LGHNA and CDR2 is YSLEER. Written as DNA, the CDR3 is TGCGCCAGCAGCCAAGATCTCAGGTCTAGCGAAGCCTACGAGCAGTACTTC. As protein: CASSQDLRSSEAYEQYF.

The CDR3 nucleotides read TGTGCCAGCTCACCCGGACAGGGTACCTACAATGAGCAGTTCTTC. It yields the protein CASSPGQGTYNEQFF. The V call is TRBV18, the J call TRBJ2-1; TRBD1 agrees at 8 bases. The trim removed 3 bases at V and 2 bases at J, leaving 3 bases unmatched. Germline V gene sequence: CDR1 KGHSH, CDR2 LQKENI. The CDR3 consists of 15 residues.

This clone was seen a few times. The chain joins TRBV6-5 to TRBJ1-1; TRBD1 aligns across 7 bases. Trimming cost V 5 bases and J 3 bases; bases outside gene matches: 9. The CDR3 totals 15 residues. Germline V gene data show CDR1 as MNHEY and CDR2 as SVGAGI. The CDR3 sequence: CASSHGTDHYTEAFF. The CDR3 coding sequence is TGTGCCAGCAGTCACGGGACAGACCATTACACTGAAGCTTTCTTT.

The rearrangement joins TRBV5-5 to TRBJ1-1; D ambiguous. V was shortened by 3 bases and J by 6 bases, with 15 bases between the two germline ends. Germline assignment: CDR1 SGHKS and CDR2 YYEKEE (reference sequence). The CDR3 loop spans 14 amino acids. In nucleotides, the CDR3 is TGTGCCAGCAGCTCTGCAACCATAAATGCTGAAGCTTTCTTT. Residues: CASSSATINAEAFF.

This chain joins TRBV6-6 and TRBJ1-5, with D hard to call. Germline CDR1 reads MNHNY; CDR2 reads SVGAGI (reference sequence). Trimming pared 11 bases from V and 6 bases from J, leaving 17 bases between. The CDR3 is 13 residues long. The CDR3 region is CASSNGVRQPQHF. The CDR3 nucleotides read TGTGCCTCCAGCAATGGGGTCCGTCAGCCCCAGCATTTT.

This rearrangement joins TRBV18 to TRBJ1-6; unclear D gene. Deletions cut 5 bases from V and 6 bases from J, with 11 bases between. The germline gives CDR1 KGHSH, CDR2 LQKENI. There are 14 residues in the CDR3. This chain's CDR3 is CASSTGDPNSPLHF. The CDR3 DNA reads TGTGCCAGCTCAACGGGTGATCCTAATTCACCCCTCCACTTT.

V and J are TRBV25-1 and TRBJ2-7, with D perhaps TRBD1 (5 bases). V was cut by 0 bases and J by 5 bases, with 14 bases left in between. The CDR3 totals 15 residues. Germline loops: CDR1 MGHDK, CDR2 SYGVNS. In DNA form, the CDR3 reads TGTGCCAGCAGTGAATATGGGCAGGGTGGCCACGAGCAGTACTTC. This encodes CASSEYGQGGHEQYF.

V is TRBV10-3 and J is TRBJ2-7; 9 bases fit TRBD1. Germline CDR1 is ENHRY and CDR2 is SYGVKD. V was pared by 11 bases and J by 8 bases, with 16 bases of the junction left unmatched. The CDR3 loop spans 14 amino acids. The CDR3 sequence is CAVRSGTGLLKQYF. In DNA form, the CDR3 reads TGTGCCGTCCGGAGCGGGACAGGGCTTCTGAAGCAGTACTTC.

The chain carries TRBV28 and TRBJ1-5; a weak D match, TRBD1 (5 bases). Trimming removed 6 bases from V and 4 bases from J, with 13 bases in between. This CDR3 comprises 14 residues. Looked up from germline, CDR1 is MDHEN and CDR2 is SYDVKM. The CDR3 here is CASRIGGTNQPQHF. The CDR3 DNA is TGTGCCAGCAGGATCGGAGGGACTAATCAGCCCCAGCATTTT. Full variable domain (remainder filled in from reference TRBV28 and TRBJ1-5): DVKVTQSSRYLVKRTGEKVFLECVQDMDHENMFWYRQDPGLGLRLIYFSYDVKMKEKGDIPEGYSVSREKKERFSLILESASTNQTSMYLCASRIGGTNQPQHFGDGTRLSIL.

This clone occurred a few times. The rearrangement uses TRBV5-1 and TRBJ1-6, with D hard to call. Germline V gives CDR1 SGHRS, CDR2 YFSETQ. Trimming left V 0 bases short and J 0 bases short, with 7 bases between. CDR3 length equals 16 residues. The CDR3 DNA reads TGCGCCAGCAGCTTGGTTGGGTTCTCCTATAATTCACCCCTCCACTTT. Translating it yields CASSLVGFSYNSPLHF.

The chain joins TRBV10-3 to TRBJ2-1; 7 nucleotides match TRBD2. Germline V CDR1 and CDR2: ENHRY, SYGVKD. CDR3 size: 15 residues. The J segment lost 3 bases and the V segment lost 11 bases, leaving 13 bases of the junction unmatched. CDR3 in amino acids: CAVTSRGDSYNEQFF. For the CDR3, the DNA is TGTGCCGTCACGTCCCGGGGGGATAGCTACAATGAGCAGTTCTTC.

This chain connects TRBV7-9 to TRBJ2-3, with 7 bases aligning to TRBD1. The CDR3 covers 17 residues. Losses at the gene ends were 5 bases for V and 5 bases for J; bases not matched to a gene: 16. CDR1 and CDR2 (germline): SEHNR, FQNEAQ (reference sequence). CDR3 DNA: TGTGCCAGCAGCCGAAGCCGGGACAGCGAAGGGGGAGATACGCAGTATTTT. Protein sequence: CASSRSRDSEGGDTQYF.

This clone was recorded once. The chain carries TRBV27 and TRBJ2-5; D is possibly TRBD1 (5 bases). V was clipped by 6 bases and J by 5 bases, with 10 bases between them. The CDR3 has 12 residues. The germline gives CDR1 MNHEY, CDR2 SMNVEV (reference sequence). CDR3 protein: CASRSPGETQYF. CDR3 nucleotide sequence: TGTGCCAGCAGGAGCCCAGGGGAGACCCAGTACTTC.

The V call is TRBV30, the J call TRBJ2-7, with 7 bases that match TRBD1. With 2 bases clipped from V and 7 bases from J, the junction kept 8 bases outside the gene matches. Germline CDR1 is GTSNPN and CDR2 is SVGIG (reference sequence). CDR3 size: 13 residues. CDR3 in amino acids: CAWSYEGANEQYF. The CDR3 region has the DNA TGTGCCTGGAGTTACGAGGGGGCGAATGAGCAGTACTTC.